This T cell receptor beta chain emerged from a study of blood T cell repertoires in COVID-19. Overall study: Collection of acute and convalescent COVID-19 samples took place in the United States, Italy and Spain.

In the authors' methods: Reference gene primer amplification gave estimated nucleated cell counts. Only in-frame clones appear in the TCRdb table, and some are missing; sequencing was by immunoSEQ multiplex PCR. V, J and clone size are those of that table, while D and trimming were read from the DNA. Here the sample spans around 200,000 clones, around 85% being singletons. Sequenced: peripheral blood. The receptor was isolated from a human donor in a cohort sampled during active COVID-19.

The CDR3 is CASSQGLAGTYEQYF. CDR3 coding DNA: TGTGCCAGCAGTCAGGGACTAGCGGGGACCTACGAGCAGTACTTC. The chain combines TRBV28 with TRBJ2-7; 13 nucleotides align to TRBD2. In germline, CDR1 is MDHEN, CDR2 SYDVKM. Germline trimming cut 5 bases from V and 2 bases from J; bases unmatched to any gene: 3. CDR3 length: 15 residues.